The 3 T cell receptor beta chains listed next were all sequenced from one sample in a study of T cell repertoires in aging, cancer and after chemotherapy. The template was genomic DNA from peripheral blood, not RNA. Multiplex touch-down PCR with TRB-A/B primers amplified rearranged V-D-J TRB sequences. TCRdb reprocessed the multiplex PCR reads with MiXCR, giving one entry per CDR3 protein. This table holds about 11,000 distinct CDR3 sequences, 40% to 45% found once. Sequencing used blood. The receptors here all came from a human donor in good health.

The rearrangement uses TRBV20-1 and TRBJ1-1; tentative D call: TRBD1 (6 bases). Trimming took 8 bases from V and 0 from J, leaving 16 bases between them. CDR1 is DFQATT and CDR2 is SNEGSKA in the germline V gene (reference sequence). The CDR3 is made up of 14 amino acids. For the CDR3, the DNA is TGCAGTCCTAATCCGGGACAACTGAACACTGAAGCTTTCTTT. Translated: CSPNPGQLNTEAFF.

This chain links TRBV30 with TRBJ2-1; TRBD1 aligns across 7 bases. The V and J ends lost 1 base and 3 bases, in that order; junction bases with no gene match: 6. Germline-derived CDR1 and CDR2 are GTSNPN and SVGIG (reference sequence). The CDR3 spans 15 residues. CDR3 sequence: CAWSEMTGRYNEQFF. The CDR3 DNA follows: TGTGCCTGGAGTGAAATGACAGGGCGCTACAATGAGCAGTTCTTC.

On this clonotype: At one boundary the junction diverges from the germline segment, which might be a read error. The CDR3 sequence is CASSPVAGDLTYNKQFF. The CDR3 region has the DNA TGTGCCAGCTCACCGGTAGCGGGAGACTTAACCTACAATAAGCAGTTCTTC. The chain recombines TRBV18 with TRBJ2-1, with TRBD2 matching 9 bases. Germline-derived CDR1 and CDR2 are KGHSH and LQKENI. The CDR3 is 17 amino acids.